The present T cell receptor beta chain was sequenced within a study of chemoradiotherapy in HPV16-positive cancers. The CDR3 extends over 14 amino acids. Trimming stripped 3 bases from V and 4 bases from J, with 10 bases between. Per germline, CDR1 MRHNA and CDR2 SNTAGT. Sequencing used immunoSEQ multiplex PCR; TCRdb keeps in-frame clones, though not all of them. The sample contains about 11,000 clones, 75% of which appear only once. This sample was taken from a patient who underwent chemoradiotherapy. The TCR comes from a human donor with HPV-associated anogenital cancer. The chain employs TRBV6-4 and TRBJ1-5, with D perhaps matching TRBD1 (6 bases). The CDR3: CASSEIGTNQPQHF. The CDR3 nucleotides read TGTGCCAGCAGTGAAATCGGGACAAATCAGCCCCAGCATTTT.